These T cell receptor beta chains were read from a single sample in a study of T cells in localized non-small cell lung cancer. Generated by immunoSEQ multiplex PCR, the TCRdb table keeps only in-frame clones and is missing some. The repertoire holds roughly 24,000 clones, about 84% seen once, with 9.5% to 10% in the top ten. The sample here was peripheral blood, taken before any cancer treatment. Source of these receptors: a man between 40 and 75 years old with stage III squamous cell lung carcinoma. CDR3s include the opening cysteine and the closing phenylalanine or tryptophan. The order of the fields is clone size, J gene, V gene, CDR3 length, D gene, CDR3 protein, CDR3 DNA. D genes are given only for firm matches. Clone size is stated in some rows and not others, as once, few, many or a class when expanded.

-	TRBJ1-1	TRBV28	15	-	CASSYTMTPNTEAFF	TGTGCCAGCAGTTATACGATGACCCCGAACACTGAAGCTTTCTTT
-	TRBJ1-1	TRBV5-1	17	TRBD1	CASSLDRGRGYTTEAFF	TGCGCCAGCAGCTTGGACAGGGGAAGAGGGTACACCACTGAAGCTTTCTTT
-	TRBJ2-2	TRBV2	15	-	CASIRPQGFAGELFF	TGTGCCAGCATAAGGCCTCAGGGGTTCGCCGGGGAGCTGTTTTTT
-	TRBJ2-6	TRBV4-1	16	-	CASSQVHPSGANVLTF	TGCGCCAGCAGCCAAGTCCATCCCTCTGGGGCCAACGTCCTGACTTTC
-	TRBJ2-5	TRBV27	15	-	CASSLVNRWGETQYF	TGTGCCAGCAGTTTGGTGAACCGGTGGGGAGAGACCCAGTACTTC
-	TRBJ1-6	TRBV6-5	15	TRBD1	CASSSRDRESSPLHF	TGTGCCAGCAGTAGCCGGGACAGGGAGAGTTCACCCCTCCACTTT
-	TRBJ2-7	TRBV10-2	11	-	CAGGAIYEQYF	TGCGCCGGGGGGGCTATTTACGAGCAGTACTTC
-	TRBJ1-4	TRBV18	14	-	CASSPSATNEKLFF	TGTGCCAGCTCACCAAGTGCAACTAATGAAAAACTGTTTTTT
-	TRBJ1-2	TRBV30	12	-	CAWSGGFGGYTF	TGTGCCTGGAGTGGGGGTTTTGGAGGCTACACCTTC
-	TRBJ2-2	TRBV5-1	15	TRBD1	CASSAGTGDSGELFF	TGCGCCAGCAGCGCCGGGACAGGGGACTCCGGGGAGCTGTTTTTT
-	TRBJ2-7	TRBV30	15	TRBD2	CAWQGGSGSSYEQYF	TGTGCCTGGCAGGGCGGGAGCGGGAGTTCCTACGAGCAGTACTTC
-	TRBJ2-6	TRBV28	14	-	CASSLYSGANVLTF	TGTGCCAGCAGTTTGTACTCTGGGGCCAACGTCCTGACTTTC
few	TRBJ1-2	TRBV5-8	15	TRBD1	CASSRGGTGNYGYTF	TGTGCCAGCAGCCGAGGTGGGACAGGGAACTATGGCTACACCTTC
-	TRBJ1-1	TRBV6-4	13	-	CASSEGMNTEAFF	TGTGCCAGCAGTGAGGGGATGAACACTGAAGCTTTCTTT
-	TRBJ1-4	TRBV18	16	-	CASSPQRPELNEKLFF	TGTGCCAGCTCACCTCAACGTCCAGAATTAAATGAAAAACTGTTTTTT
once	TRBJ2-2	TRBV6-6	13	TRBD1	CASGGQVGGELFF	TGTGCCAGCGGTGGACAGGTTGGCGGGGAGCTGTTTTTT
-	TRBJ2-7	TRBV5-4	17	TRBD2	CASSLAMAGDPSYEQYF	TGTGCCAGCAGCTTGGCCATGGCGGGAGATCCCTCCTACGAGCAGTACTTC
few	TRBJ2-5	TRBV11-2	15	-	CASSLGASRQETQYF	TGTGCCAGCAGCTTAGGAGCAAGCCGCCAAGAGACCCAGTACTTC
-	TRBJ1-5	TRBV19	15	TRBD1	CASSLGQSSNQPQHF	TGTGCCAGTAGTTTGGGACAGAGTAGCAATCAGCCCCAGCATTTT
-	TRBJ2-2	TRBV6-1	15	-	CASSERVGKTGELFF	TGTGCCAGCAGTGAAAGGGTGGGGAAGACCGGGGAGCTGTTTTTT
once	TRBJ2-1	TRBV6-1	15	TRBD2	CASSEMGGSYNEQFF	TGTGCCAGCAGTGAAATGGGGGGGTCCTACAATGAGCAGTTCTTC
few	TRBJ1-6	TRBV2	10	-	CASRNSPLHF	TGTGCCAGCAGGAATTCACCCCTCCACTTT
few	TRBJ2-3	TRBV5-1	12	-	CASSPGLDTQYF	TGCGCCAGCAGCCCCGGGTTGGATACGCAGTATTTT
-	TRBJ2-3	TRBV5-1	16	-	CASSRSGSSSTDTQYF	TGCGCCAGCAGCCGGTCCGGGAGTTCTAGCACAGATACGCAGTATTTT
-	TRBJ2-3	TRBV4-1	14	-	CASSQGDWESSQYF	TGCGCCAGCAGCCAAGGTGATTGGGAAAGCTCGCAGTATTTT
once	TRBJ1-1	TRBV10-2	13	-	CATGDAGNTEAFF	TGCGCCACCGGGGACGCGGGGAACACTGAAGCTTTCTTT
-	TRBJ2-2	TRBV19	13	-	CASSNTNTGELFF	TGTGCCAGTAGTAACACAAACACCGGGGAGCTGTTTTTT
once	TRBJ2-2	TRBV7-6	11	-	CASSLIGELFF	TGTGCCAGCAGCTTAATCGGGGAGCTGTTTTTT
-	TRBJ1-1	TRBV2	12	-	CASKGMNTEAFF	TGTGCCAGCAAGGGGATGAACACTGAAGCTTTCTTT
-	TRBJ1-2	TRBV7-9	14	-	CASSPETGAGGYTF	TGTGCCAGCAGCCCGGAGACTGGGGCGGGCGGCTACACCTTC
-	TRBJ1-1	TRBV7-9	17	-	CASSLGSPGVMNTEAFF	TGTGCCAGCAGCTTAGGAAGTCCAGGGGTGATGAACACTGAAGCTTTCTTT
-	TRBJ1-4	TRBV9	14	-	CASSVAGMNEKLFF	TGTGCCAGCAGCGTAGCAGGGATGAATGAAAAACTGTTTTTT
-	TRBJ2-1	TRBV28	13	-	CASRPPPGYEQFF	TGTGCCAGCAGACCCCCCCCGGGCTATGAGCAGTTCTTC
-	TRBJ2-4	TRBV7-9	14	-	CASSFPVAKNIQYF	TGTGCCAGCAGCTTCCCGGTAGCCAAAAACATTCAGTACTTC
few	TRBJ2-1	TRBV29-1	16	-	CSVEEILAGSSYEQFF	TGCAGCGTTGAAGAAATACTGGCGGGATCTAGCTATGAGCAGTTCTTC
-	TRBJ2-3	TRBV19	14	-	CASSMGHLTDTQYF	TGTGCCAGTAGTATGGGACATCTCACAGATACGCAGTATTTT
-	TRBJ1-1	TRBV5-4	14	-	CASTSGGLQVTAFF	TGTGCCAGCACTTCGGGAGGGCTCCAAGTGACGGCTTTCTTT
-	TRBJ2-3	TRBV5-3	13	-	CARRVLPTDTQYF	TGTGCCCGTAGGGTATTGCCCACAGATACGCAGTATTTT
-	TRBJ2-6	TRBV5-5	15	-	CASSLVGTGANVLTF	TGTGCCAGCAGCTTGGTGGGAACTGGGGCCAACGTCCTGACTTTC
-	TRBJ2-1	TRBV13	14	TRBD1	CASSSRQGSNEQFF	TGTGCCAGCAGCTCGAGACAGGGGAGCAATGAGCAGTTCTTC
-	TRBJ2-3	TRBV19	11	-	CASSISDTQYF	TGTGCCAGTAGTATAAGTGATACGCAGTATTTT
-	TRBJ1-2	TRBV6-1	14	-	CASFDVGDRGGYTF	TGTGCCAGCTTCGATGTCGGGGATCGGGGAGGCTACACCTTC
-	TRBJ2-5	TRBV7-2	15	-	CASSPSRGNQETQYF	TGTGCCAGCAGCCCCTCACGCGGGAACCAAGAGACCCAGTACTTC
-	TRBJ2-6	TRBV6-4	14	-	CASSGTSGANVLTF	TGTGCCAGCAGTGGGACATCCGGGGCCAACGTCCTGACTTTC
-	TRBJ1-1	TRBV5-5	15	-	CASSLENRENTEAFF	TGTGCCAGCAGCTTGGAGAACAGGGAGAACACTGAAGCTTTCTTT
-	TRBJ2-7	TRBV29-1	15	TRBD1	CSVGAGTGGRYEQYF	TGCAGCGTCGGGGCCGGGACAGGGGGGCGGTACGAGCAGTACTTC
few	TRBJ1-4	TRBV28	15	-	CASSPGAGFNEKLFF	TGTGCCAGCAGCCCTGGGGCTGGGTTTAATGAAAAACTGTTTTTT
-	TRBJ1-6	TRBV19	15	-	CASSIQQGRNSPLHF	TGTGCCAGTAGTATCCAACAGGGTCGTAATTCACCCCTCCACTTT
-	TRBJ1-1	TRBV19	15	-	CASSFGRRASTEAFF	TGTGCCAGTAGTTTTGGGAGGAGGGCGAGCACTGAAGCTTTCTTT
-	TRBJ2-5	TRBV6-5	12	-	CASSPAQETQYF	TGTGCCAGCAGTCCCGCCCAAGAGACCCAGTACTTC
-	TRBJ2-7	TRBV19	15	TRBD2	CASTPGTSGTWQQYF	TGTGCCAGTACCCCCGGGACTAGCGGTACGTGGCAGCAGTACTTC
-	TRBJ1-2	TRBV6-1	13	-	CASSRGQNYGYTF	TGTGCCAGCAGTCGCGGACAGAACTATGGCTACACCTTC
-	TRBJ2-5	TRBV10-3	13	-	CAISGGGGETQYF	TGTGCCATCAGTGGGGGAGGAGGAGAGACCCAGTACTTC
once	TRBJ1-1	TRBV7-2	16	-	CASSSVMERGVTEAFF	TGTGCCAGCAGCTCGGTCATGGAGCGGGGAGTCACTGAAGCTTTCTTT
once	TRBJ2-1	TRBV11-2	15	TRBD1	CASSLIRTGDNEQFF	TGTGCCAGCAGCTTAATACGGACAGGGGATAATGAGCAGTTCTTC
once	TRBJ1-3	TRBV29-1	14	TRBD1	CSVGQGGAGNTIYF	TGCAGCGTTGGACAGGGTGGCGCTGGAAACACCATATATTTT
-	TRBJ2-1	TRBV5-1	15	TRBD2	CASSPSGSSYNEQFF	TGCGCCAGCAGCCCTAGCGGGAGCTCCTACAATGAGCAGTTCTTC
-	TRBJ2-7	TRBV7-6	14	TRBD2	CASSPGLAAYEQYF	TGTGCCAGCAGCCCAGGACTAGCGGCCTACGAGCAGTACTTC
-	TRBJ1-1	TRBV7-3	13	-	CASSLALATEAFF	TGTGCCAGCAGCTTGGCACTTGCAACTGAAGCTTTCTTT